This T cell receptor beta chain was documented in a study of shared clonotypes between healthy human individuals. Study-wide background: CD4 naive and memory got three plates each, CD8 naive two, CD8 memory one.

Study-wide results and limits: The sharing of 4.5% to 6.5% of naive CD4 clonotypes was seen across several donors.

The assay was immunoSEQ multiplex PCR, and TCRdb's table has in-frame clones only and misses some. The table shows about 1.1 million clones, with 75% to 80% occurring only once. The donors, healthy adults who were HIV-negative, had experienced no recent acute infections or vaccinations. Comments on this clone: Its antigen is unknown.

The sequenced sample consisted of memory CD4+ T cells from PBMCs. Subset here: CD45RA-negative fraction. The receptor comes from a man younger than 35 in good health. Some clones in this sample may be carry-over from other donors' samples.

The CDR3 DNA sequence: TGTGCCAGCAGACGCCCGGTGGGTAATCAGCCCCAGCATTTT. Its protein product is CASRRPVGNQPQHF. V and J are TRBV28 and TRBJ1-5; unclear D gene. Per the germline V gene, CDR1 is MDHEN and CDR2 is SYDVKM. V was shortened by 6 bases and J by 4 bases, with 13 bases between the two germline ends. The CDR3 runs to 14 residues.